This passage covers 14 T cell receptor beta chains from one sample sequenced in a study of beta chain features in type 1 diabetes. Findings and caveats of the study: Significant though moderate, a shortening of TCRB CDR3s appeared in all four CD4+ subsets of Type 1 diabetes patients.

The antigens of these receptors remain unknown. The isolated RNA, all of it, was reverse transcribed, so expressed TCRB transcripts were what got sequenced. Only in-frame clones appear in the TCRdb table, and some are missing; sequencing was by immunoSEQ multiplex PCR. The table shows a few hundred thousand clones, with around 9.9% occurring only once. Material: naive CD4+ T cells from blood. These receptors originate from a man aged 25-45 years with type 1 diabetes.

This clone was found a few times. The gene calls are TRBV27 and TRBJ1-1; 8 positions match TRBD1. CDR3 length: 14 residues. Per the germline V gene, CDR1 is MNHEY and CDR2 is SMNVEV (reference sequence). The ends lost 3 bases at V and 5 bases at J; junction bases unmatched: 5. The chain's CDR3 is CASSFRGRGTEAFF. The CDR3 coding sequence is TGTGCCAGCAGTTTCAGGGGGCGGGGGACTGAAGCTTTCTTT.

This clone occurred a few times. The gene calls are TRBV2 and TRBJ1-4; a possible D gene is TRBD1 (5 bases). There are 14 residues in the CDR3. CDR1 is SNHLY and CDR2 is FYNNEI in the germline V gene. Trimming left V 6 bases short and J 4 bases short, with 12 bases between. The CDR3 nucleotides read TGTGCCAGCAGCGCAGGGCTGGGTAATGAAAAACTGTTTTTT. This encodes CASSAGLGNEKLFF.

The V gene is TRBV7-9, the J gene TRBJ2-5; possible D gene TRBD1, 6 bases. V lost 6 bases, J lost 1 base, and 9 bases lay in between. The germline V gene encodes CDR1 SEHNR and CDR2 FQNEAQ (reference sequence). This CDR3 contains 13 residues. In nucleotides, the CDR3 is TGTGCCAGCAGAAAAGGGGGCCAAGAGACCCAGTACTTC. Amino acids: CASRKGGQETQYF.

This clone appeared a single time. V gene TRBV9 combines with J gene TRBJ2-3; 8 nucleotides match TRBD2. After removal of 1 base from V and 8 bases from J, the junction contained 12 bases not matched to a gene. The CDR3 spans 16 residues. The germline CDR1 and CDR2 sequences are SGDLS and YYNGEE. CDR3 amino acids: CASSVNSGAGGVTQYF. The CDR3 DNA reads as TGTGCCAGCAGCGTAAACAGCGGGGCCGGGGGGGTTACGCAGTATTTT.

This chain uses TRBV7-3 with TRBJ1-1; TRBD1 is a possible D gene (6 bases). V lost 5 bases and J 4 bases, leaving 11 bases between the germline ends. The CDR3 has 13 residues. The germline V gene has CDR1 SGHTA and CDR2 FQGTGA. The CDR3 bases are TGTGCCAGCAGCCCACAGGGTGGCACTGAAGCTTTCTTT. Its translation: CASSPQGGTEAFF.

The chain combines TRBV29-1 with TRBJ1-3; D is ambiguous. CDR3 length equals 15 residues. Trimming stripped 6 bases from V and 0 bases from J, with 15 bases between. Per the germline V gene, CDR1 is SQVTM and CDR2 is ANQGSEA. Written as DNA, the CDR3 is TGCAGCGTCCAGGCCATTCTTAACTCTGGAAACACCATATATTTT. Protein product: CSVQAILNSGNTIYF.

This clone was seen a few times. J is TRBJ2-2 and V is TRBV4-2; D is uncertain. There are 15 residues in the CDR3. The germline V and J ends were trimmed by 0 bases and 5 bases, with 10 bases remaining between them. Germline CDR1 and CDR2: LGHNA and YNFKEQ. Here the CDR3 DNA reads TGTGCCAGCAGCCAAGATAACAGCCATACCGGGGAGCTGTTTTTT. Its translation: CASSQDNSHTGELFF.

This clone was seen a handful of times. This chain links TRBV7-6 with TRBJ2-1; TRBD1 matches 9 bases. J lost 3 bases, V lost 5 bases, and 5 bases had no gene match. Germline loops: CDR1 SGHVS, CDR2 FNYEAQ. The CDR3 totals 15 residues. The CDR3 here is CASSQTGGFYNEQFF. The CDR3, as DNA: TGTGCCAGCAGCCAGACAGGGGGATTCTACAATGAGCAGTTCTTC.

The V gene is TRBV7-2, the J gene TRBJ1-6, with 7 bases matching TRBD1. Trimming took 5 bases from V and 7 from J; bases not matched to a gene: 5. The CDR3 sequence is 14 residues long. CDR1 is SGHTA, CDR2 FQGNSA, per germline. The CDR3 protein is CASSTRTGNSPLHF. The CDR3 DNA reads as TGTGCCAGCAGCACGCGGACAGGAAATTCACCCCTCCACTTT.

In its sample, this clone was seen a few times. The V gene is TRBV4-1, the J gene TRBJ2-1; 10 nucleotides match TRBD2. Germline V gives CDR1 MGHRA, CDR2 YSYEKL. V lost 10 bases to trimming and J lost 8 bases; unmatched junction nucleotides: 14. This CDR3 spans 15 amino acids. The CDR3 nucleotides read TGCGCCACTTGCCAGGCTAGCGGGGGAAGGTATGAGCAGTTCTTC. Its protein product is CATCQASGGRYEQFF.

This clone was counted between two and nine times. Other DNA sequences of this sample code for an identical CDR3. The gene calls are TRBV7-9 and TRBJ1-1; no definite D call. V was pared by 3 bases and J by 1 base, with 6 bases between. CDR3 size: 13 residues. From germline, CDR1 is SEHNR and CDR2 FQNEAQ (reference sequence). CDR3 DNA sequence: TGTGCCAGCAGCTTGCAGGAGAACACTGAAGCTTTCTTT. Translating it yields CASSLQENTEAFF.

The chain recombines TRBV5-1 with TRBJ2-3; 9 bases map to TRBD1. Per the germline V gene, CDR1 is SGHRS and CDR2 is YFSETQ. With 4 bases clipped from V and 3 bases from J, the junction kept 6 bases outside the gene matches. This CDR3 spans 15 amino acids. The CDR3 sequence is CASSLRDRATDTQYF. CDR3 bases: TGCGCCAGCAGCCTCCGGGACAGGGCGACAGATACGCAGTATTTT.

This clone was found a few times. The V call is TRBV6-6, the J call TRBJ2-1; TRBD2 might be the D (7 bases). The CDR3 covers 13 residues. Germline V lookup: CDR1 MNHNY, CDR2 SVGAGI (reference sequence). V lost 7 bases and J 10 bases, leaving 17 bases between the germline ends. The CDR3 bases are TGTGCCAGCACCCCGGGGGGCGCCTTGGAGCAGTTCTTC. It specifies CASTPGGALEQFF.

The chain recombines TRBV2 with TRBJ1-5; D is uncertain. The CDR3 consists of 14 residues. The germline gives CDR1 SNHLY, CDR2 FYNNEI. V gave up 7 bases and J gave up 6 bases, with 16 bases separating them. The CDR3 DNA sequence: TGTGCCAGCATCCGGGAGCAGGCTGGTCAGCCCCAGCATTTT. Its translation: CASIREQAGQPQHF.